What follows are 2 T cell receptor beta chains derived from one specimen sequenced in a study of beta chain features in type 1 diabetes. Whole-study results and caveats: For Type 1 diabetes patients, all four CD4+ subsets carried TCRB CDR3s that were moderately but significantly shorter.

The authors reverse transcribed all of the isolated RNA, so sequencing captured expressed TCRB transcripts. Generated by immunoSEQ multiplex PCR, the TCRdb table keeps only in-frame clones and is missing some. The sample shows around 710,000 clones, around 12% of them seen only once. These receptors have no known antigen. Sequenced: naive CD4+ T cells from blood. Receptor source: a man aged 25 to 45 with type 1 diabetes.

The CDR3 nucleotides are TGTGCCAGCGGGACTAGCGGGGTAGATACGCAGTATTTT. Translated, it gives CASGTSGVDTQYF. The rearrangement links TRBV7-2 to TRBJ2-3, with 13 bases identical to TRBD2. CDR3 length equals 13 residues. V shed 8 bases and J 5 bases; nucleotides not matched to a gene: 1. Germline V lookup: CDR1 SGHTA, CDR2 FQGNSA.

This clone turned up a few times. This chain uses TRBV6-5 with TRBJ1-6; D uncertain. This CDR3 has 14 amino acids. The germline V gene has CDR1 MNHEY and CDR2 SVGAGI. V lost 2 bases, J lost 10 bases, and 12 bases lay in between. CDR3 in DNA: TGTGCCAGCAGTTACACCCGGGAAGTATCACCCCTCCACTTT. This translates into CASSYTREVSPLHF.